This TCR beta chain was recovered during a study of blood T cell repertoires in COVID-19. The CDR3 is 12 amino acids. With 5 bases removed from V and 4 bases from J, the gap between germline ends came to 9 bases. CDR1 and CDR2 from the germline V gene are MNHEY and SVGAGI. Generated by immunoSEQ multiplex PCR, the TCRdb table keeps only in-frame clones and is missing some. The repertoire consists of some 170,000 clones, with 60% to 85% occurring once and the leading ten covering approximately 9%. This TCR was sampled from a woman aged 45-60 years with active or convalescent COVID-19. V and J are TRBV6-5 and TRBJ2-7; the D gene is possibly TRBD1 (5 bases). Sequencing was done on a sample of peripheral blood. CDR3 sequence (DNA): TGTGCCAGCAGTCGAACAGGTTACGAGCAGTACTTC. Translation gives CASSRTGYEQYF.